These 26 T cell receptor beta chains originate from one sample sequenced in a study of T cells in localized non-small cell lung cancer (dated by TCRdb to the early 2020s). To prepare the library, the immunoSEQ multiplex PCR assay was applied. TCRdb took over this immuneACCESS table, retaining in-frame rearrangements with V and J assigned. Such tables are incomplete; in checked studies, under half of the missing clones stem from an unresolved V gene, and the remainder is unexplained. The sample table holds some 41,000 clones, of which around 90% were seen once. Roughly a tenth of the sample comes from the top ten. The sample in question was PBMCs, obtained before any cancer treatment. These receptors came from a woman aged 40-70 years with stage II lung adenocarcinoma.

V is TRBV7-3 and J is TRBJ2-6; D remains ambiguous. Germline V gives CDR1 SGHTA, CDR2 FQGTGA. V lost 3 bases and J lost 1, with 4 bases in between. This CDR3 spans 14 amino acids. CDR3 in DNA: TGTGCCAGCAGCTTTGATTCTGGGGCCAACGTCCTGACTTTC. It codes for CASSFDSGANVLTF.

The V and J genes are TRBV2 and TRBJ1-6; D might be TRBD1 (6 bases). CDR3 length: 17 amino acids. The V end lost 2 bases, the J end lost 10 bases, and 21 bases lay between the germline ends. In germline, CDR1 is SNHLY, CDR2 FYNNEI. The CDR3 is CASSESVLGGLSSPLHF. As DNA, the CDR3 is TGTGCCAGCAGTGAATCGGTTCTTGGGGGCTTAAGCTCACCCCTCCACTTT.

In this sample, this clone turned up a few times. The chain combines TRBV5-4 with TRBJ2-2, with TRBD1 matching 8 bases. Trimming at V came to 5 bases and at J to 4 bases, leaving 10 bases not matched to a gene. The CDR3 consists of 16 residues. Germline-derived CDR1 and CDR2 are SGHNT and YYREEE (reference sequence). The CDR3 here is CASRITGQGSTGELFF. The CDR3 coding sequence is TGTGCCAGCAGAATTACTGGACAGGGCTCCACCGGGGAGCTGTTTTTT.

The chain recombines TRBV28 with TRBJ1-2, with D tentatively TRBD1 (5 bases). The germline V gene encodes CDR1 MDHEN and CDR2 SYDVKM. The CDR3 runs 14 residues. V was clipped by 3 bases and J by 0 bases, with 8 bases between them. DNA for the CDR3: TGTGCCAGCAGTTTGCGGGGGGCTAACTATGGCTACACCTTC. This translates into CASSLRGANYGYTF.

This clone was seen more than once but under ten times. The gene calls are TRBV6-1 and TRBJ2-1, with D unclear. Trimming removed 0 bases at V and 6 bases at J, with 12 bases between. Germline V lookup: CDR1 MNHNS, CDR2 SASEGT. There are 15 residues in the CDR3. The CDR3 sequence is CASSEAIYTFNEQFF. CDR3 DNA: TGTGCCAGCAGTGAAGCGATTTACACCTTCAATGAGCAGTTCTTC.

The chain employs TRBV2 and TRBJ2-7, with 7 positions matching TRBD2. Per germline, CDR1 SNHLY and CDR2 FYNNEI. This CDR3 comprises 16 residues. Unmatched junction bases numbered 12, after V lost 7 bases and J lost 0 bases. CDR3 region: CASTPPSGDLSYEQYF. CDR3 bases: TGTGCCAGCACCCCTCCCAGCGGGGACCTCTCCTACGAGCAGTACTTC.

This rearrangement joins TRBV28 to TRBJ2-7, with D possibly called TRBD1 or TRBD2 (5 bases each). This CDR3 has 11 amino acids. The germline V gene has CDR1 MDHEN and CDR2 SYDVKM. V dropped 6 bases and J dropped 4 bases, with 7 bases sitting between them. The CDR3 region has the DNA TGTGCCAGCAGGGGGGAATACGAGCAGTACTTC. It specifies CASRGEYEQYF.

As DNA, the CDR3 is TGTGCCAGCAGCTTAGAGGGTGGAGGAAACACCATATATTTT. This codes for CASSLEGGGNTIYF. This sequence joins TRBV7-9 and TRBJ1-3; D gene unclear. CDR1 is SEHNR, CDR2 FQNEAQ, per germline (reference sequence). V lost 1 base, J lost 4 bases, and 8 bases lay in between. There are 14 residues in the CDR3.

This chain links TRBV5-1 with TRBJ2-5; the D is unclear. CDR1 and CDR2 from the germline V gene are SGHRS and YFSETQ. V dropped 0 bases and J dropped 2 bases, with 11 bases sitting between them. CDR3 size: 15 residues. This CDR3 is CASSLVGLGQETQYF. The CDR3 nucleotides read TGCGCCAGCAGCTTGGTTGGATTGGGGCAAGAGACCCAGTACTTC.

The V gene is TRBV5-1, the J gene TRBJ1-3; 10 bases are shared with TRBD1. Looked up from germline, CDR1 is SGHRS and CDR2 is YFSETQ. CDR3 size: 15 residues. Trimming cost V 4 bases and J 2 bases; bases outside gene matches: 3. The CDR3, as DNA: TGCGCCAGCAGCGCGGGGACAGGGGCTGGAAACACCATATATTTT. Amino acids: CASSAGTGAGNTIYF.

The CDR3 reads CASSQGTRTTVWGNTIYF. In DNA form, the CDR3 reads TGTGCCAGCAGCCAAGGGACAAGGACGACTGTGTGGGGAAACACCATATATTTT. The V gene is TRBV4-2, the J gene TRBJ1-3; D may be TRBD1 (5 bases). Germline CDR1 reads LGHNA; CDR2 reads YNFKEQ. V was trimmed by 1 base and J by 4 bases, leaving 20 bases between them. This CDR3 is built from 18 residues.

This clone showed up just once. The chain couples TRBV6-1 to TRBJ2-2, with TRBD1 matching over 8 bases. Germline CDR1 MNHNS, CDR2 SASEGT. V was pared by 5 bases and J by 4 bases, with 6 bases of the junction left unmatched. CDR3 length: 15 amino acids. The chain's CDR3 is CASSLGQGTTGELFF. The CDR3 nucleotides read TGTGCCAGCAGTCTCGGACAGGGAACCACCGGGGAGCTGTTTTTT.

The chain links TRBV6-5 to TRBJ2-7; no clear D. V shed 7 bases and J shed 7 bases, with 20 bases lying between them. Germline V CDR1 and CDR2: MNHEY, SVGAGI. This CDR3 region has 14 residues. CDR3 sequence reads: CASTALGRPIEQYF. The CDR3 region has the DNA TGTGCCAGCACAGCGCTAGGGCGGCCAATAGAGCAGTACTTC.

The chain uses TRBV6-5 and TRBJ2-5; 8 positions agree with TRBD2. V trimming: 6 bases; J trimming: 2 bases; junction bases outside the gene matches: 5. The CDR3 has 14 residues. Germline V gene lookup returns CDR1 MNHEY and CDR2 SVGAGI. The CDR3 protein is CASSPGGGQETQYF. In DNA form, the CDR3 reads TGTGCCAGCAGCCCCGGGGGGGGACAAGAGACCCAGTACTTC.

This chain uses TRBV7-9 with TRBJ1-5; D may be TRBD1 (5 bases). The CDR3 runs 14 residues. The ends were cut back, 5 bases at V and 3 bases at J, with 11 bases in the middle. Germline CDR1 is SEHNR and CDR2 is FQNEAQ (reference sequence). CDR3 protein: CASSSRGYNQPQHF. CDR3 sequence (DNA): TGTGCCAGCAGCAGCCGGGGCTACAATCAGCCCCAGCATTTT.

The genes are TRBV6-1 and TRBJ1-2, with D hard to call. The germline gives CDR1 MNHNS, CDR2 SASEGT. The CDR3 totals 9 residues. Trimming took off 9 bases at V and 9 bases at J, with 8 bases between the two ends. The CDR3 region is CASDNSYTF. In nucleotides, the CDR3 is TGTGCCAGTGACAATAGCTACACCTTC.

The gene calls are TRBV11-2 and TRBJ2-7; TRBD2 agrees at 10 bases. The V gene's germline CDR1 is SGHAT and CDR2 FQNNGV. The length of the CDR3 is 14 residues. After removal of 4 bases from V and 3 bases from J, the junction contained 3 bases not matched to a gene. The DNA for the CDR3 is TGTGCCAGCAGCTCCGGACTAGCGGACTACGAGCAGTACTTC. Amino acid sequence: CASSSGLADYEQYF.

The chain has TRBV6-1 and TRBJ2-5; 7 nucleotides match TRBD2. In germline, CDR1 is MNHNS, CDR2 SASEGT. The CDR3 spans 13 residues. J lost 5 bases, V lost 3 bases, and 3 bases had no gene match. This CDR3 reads CASSDGGGETQYF. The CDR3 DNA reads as TGTGCCAGCAGTGATGGGGGGGGTGAGACCCAGTACTTC.

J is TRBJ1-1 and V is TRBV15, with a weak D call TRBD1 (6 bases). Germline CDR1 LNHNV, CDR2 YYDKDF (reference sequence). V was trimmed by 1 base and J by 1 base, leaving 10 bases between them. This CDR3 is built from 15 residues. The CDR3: CATSRGRGENTEAFF. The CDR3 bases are TGTGCCACCAGCAGAGGCAGGGGCGAGAACACTGAAGCTTTCTTT.

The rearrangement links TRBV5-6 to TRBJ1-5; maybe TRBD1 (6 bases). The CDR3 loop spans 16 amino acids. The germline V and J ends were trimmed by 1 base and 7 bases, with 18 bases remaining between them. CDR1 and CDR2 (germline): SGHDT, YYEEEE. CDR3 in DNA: TGTGCCAGCAGCTTGAGGGGGGCGCCTTTAGGCCAGCCCCAGCATTTT. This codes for CASSLRGAPLGQPQHF.

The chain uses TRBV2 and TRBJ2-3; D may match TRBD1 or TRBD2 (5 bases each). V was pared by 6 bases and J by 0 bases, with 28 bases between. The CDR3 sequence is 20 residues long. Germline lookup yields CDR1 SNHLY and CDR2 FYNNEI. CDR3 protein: CASRIPRRGVDGASTDTQYF. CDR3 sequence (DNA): TGTGCCAGCAGGATTCCCAGACGAGGGGTTGACGGTGCTAGCACAGATACGCAGTATTTT. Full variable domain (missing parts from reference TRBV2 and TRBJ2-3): EPEVTQTPSHQVTQMGQEVILRCVPISNHLYFYWYRQILGQKVEFLVSFYNNEISEKSEIFDDQFSVERPDGSNFTLKIRSTKLEDSAMYFCASRIPRRGVDGASTDTQYFGPGTRLTVL.

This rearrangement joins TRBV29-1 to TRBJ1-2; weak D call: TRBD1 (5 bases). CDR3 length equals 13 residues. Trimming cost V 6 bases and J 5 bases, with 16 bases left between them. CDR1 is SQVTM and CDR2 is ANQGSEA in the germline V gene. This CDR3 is CSVIRRGEYGYTF. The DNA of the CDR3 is TGCAGCGTAATTCGGAGAGGGGAATATGGCTACACCTTC.

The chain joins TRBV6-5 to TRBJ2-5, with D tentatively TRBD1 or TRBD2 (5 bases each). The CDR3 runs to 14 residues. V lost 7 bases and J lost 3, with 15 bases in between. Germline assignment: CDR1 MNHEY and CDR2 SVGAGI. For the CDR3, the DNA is TGTGCCAGCACCGGGGACCTAAACGAAGAGACCCAGTACTTC. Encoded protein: CASTGDLNEETQYF.

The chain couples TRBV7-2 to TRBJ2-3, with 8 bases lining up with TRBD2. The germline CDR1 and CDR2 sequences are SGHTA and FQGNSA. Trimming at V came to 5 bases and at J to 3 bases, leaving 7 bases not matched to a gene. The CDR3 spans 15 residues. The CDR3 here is CASSRIAGGTDTQYF. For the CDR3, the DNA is TGTGCCAGCAGCCGCATCGCGGGGGGAACAGATACGCAGTATTTT.

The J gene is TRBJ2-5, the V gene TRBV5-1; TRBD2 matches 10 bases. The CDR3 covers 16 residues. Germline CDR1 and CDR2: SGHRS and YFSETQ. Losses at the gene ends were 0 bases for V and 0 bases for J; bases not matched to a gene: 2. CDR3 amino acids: CASSLGAGGHQETQYF. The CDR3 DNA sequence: TGCGCCAGCAGCTTGGGAGCGGGGGGGCACCAAGAGACCCAGTACTTC.

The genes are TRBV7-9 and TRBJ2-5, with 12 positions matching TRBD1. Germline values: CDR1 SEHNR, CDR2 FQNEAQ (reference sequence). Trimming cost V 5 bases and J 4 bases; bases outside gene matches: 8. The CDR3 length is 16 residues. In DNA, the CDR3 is TGTGCCAGCAGCACCTCCGGGACAGGGGGCCGAGAGACCCAGTACTTC. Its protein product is CASSTSGTGGRETQYF. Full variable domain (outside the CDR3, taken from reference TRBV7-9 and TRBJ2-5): DTGVSQNPRHKITKRGQNVTFRCDPISEHNRLYWYRQTLGQGPEFLTYFQNEAQLEKSRLLSDRFSAERPKGSFSTLEIQRTEQGDSAMYLCASSTSGTGGRETQYFGPGTRLLVL.